Shown below are 22 T cell receptor beta chains from a single sample sequenced in a study of T cell clones after liver transplantation. The method was immunoSEQ multiplex PCR; TCRdb's version includes in-frame clones alone and lacks a portion of them. This sample has about 120,000 clones, with 90% found just once. The material was CD4+ T cells from blood, obtained 12 months after liver transplant. The receptors derive from a human patient who received a liver transplant. The T cells may partly be graft donor cells.

The chain couples TRBV6-1 to TRBJ2-7; a weak D match, TRBD1 (5 bases). Deletions cut 4 bases from V and 0 bases from J, with 7 bases between. CDR1 and CDR2 (germline): MNHNS, SASEGT. The CDR3 loop spans 13 amino acids. The CDR3 nucleotides are TGTGCCAGCAGTGGCGACAGCTCCTACGAGCAGTACTTC. This codes for CASSGDSSYEQYF.

This clone was detected once. The chain combines TRBV6-5 with TRBJ1-2; D uncertain. Trimming took off 7 bases at V and 3 bases at J, with 12 bases between the two ends. CDR1 is MNHEY and CDR2 is SVGAGI in the germline V gene. The CDR3 runs 13 residues. This chain's CDR3 is CASTNGRYYGYTF. CDR3 coding DNA: TGTGCCAGCACCAACGGGCGCTACTATGGCTACACCTTC.

CDR3 DNA sequence: TGTGCCAGCAGCCCGATATCCGGGAAAGAGACCCAGTACTTC. Translating gives CASSPISGKETQYF. The chain joins TRBV7-2 to TRBJ2-5, with D perhaps TRBD2 (5 bases). There are 14 residues in the CDR3. V was pared by 5 bases and J by 3 bases, with 13 bases between. The V gene's germline CDR1 is SGHTA and CDR2 FQGNSA.

In its sample, this clone was seen once. The chain combines TRBV6-5 with TRBJ1-1, with D unresolved. Germline CDR1 reads MNHEY; CDR2 reads SVGAGI. The CDR3 spans 14 residues. With 6 bases removed from V and 4 bases from J, the gap between germline ends came to 15 bases. Written as DNA, the CDR3 is TGTGCCAGCAGCTCCAATATTTTGGCCACTGAAGCTTTCTTT. This codes for CASSSNILATEAFF.

The rearrangement joins TRBV9 to TRBJ2-3; 7 nucleotides agree with TRBD2. V shed 3 bases and J 4 bases; nucleotides not matched to a gene: 8. Germline assignment: CDR1 SGDLS and CDR2 YYNGEE. The CDR3 sequence is 15 residues long. CDR3 coding DNA: TGTGCCAGCAGCGACCGAGAGGCGGGGGCAGATACGCAGTATTTT. Translating gives CASSDREAGADTQYF.

The table lists this clone with a count of one. This rearrangement joins TRBV28 to TRBJ2-1; 7 bases map to TRBD2. The CDR3 spans 15 residues. Germline V gene data show CDR1 as MDHEN and CDR2 as SYDVKM. After removal of 6 bases from V and 5 bases from J, the junction contained 10 bases not matched to a gene. Here the CDR3 DNA reads TGTGCCAGCAGGGGCTGGGGGGGTGTTAACAATGAGCAGTTCTTC. Its protein product is CASRGWGGVNNEQFF. The full variable domain, in which reference TRBV28 and TRBJ2-1 provide the parts outside the CDR3, is DVKVTQSSRYLVKRTGEKVFLECVQDMDHENMFWYRQDPGLGLRLIYFSYDVKMKEKGDIPEGYSVSREKKERFSLILESASTNQTSMYLCASRGWGGVNNEQFFGPGTRLTVL.

The J gene is TRBJ2-7, the V gene TRBV7-2, with no clear D. Germline CDR1 SGHTA, CDR2 FQGNSA. V lost 2 bases and J lost 4, with 12 bases in between. This CDR3 contains 14 residues. The DNA for the CDR3 is TGTGCCAGCAGCTTATGGAAGATTCCTTACGAGCAGTACTTC. Residues: CASSLWKIPYEQYF.

CDR3 in amino acids: CASSSGGYQETQYF. The CDR3, as DNA: TGTGCCAGCAGTTCAGGGGGGTACCAAGAGACCCAGTACTTC. The rearrangement joins TRBV28 to TRBJ2-5, with D possibly being TRBD1 (7 bases). Between the trimmed V and J ends, which lost 4 bases and 0 bases, there was a span of 9 bases. Germline lookup yields CDR1 MDHEN and CDR2 SYDVKM. The CDR3 is made up of 14 amino acids.

The table lists this clone with a count of one. The chain carries TRBV30 and TRBJ2-3, with D perhaps matching TRBD1 (5 bases). This CDR3 has 13 residues. The V and J ends lost 4 bases and 0 bases respectively, with 8 bases between them. Germline V gene data show CDR1 as GTSNPN and CDR2 as SVGIG (reference sequence). The chain's CDR3 is CAWTGKSTDTQYF. CDR3 DNA sequence: TGTGCCTGGACAGGGAAAAGCACAGATACGCAGTATTTT.

This sequence joins TRBV6-1 and TRBJ2-7, with a possible D match to TRBD2 (6 bases). The CDR3 has 11 amino acids. V dropped 11 bases and J dropped 0 bases, with 8 bases sitting between them. Per germline, CDR1 MNHNS and CDR2 SASEGT. In DNA form, the CDR3 reads TGTGCCTCGGGGGACTCCTACGAGCAGTACTTC. Its protein is CASGDSYEQYF.

The chain links TRBV20-1 to TRBJ2-3; D is undetermined. CDR1 is DFQATT and CDR2 is SNEGSKA in the germline V gene (reference sequence). CDR3 length equals 11 residues. V lost 6 bases and J lost 2, with 6 bases in between. The CDR3 protein is CSASFTDTQYF. CDR3 in DNA: TGCAGTGCCTCATTCACAGATACGCAGTATTTT.

The V gene is TRBV7-2, the J gene TRBJ2-3; possible D gene TRBD1, 6 bases. V dropped 6 bases and J dropped 2 bases, with 15 bases sitting between them. This CDR3 comprises 15 residues. In germline, CDR1 is SGHTA, CDR2 FQGNSA. The CDR3 loop is CASSQQGGLTDTQYF. In nucleotides, the CDR3 is TGTGCCAGCAGTCAACAGGGCGGGCTCACAGATACGCAGTATTTT.

The rearrangement links TRBV6-5 to TRBJ2-1, with a possible D match to TRBD2 (5 bases). V was cut by 6 bases and J by 4 bases, with 16 bases left in between. The CDR3 covers 15 residues. From germline, CDR1 is MNHEY and CDR2 SVGAGI. CDR3 residues: CASSQGLDGYNEQFF. The DNA for the CDR3 is TGTGCCAGCAGCCAAGGACTGGACGGTTACAATGAGCAGTTCTTC.

The chain is built from TRBV5-1 and TRBJ2-3; 11 bases are a match to TRBD1. V was pared by 5 bases and J by 7 bases, with 9 bases of the junction left unmatched. CDR3 length equals 15 residues. The germline V gene encodes CDR1 SGHRS and CDR2 YFSETQ. CDR3 nucleotide sequence: TGCGCCAGCAGACCCTCGGGACAGGGGGTATATACGCAGTATTTT. The encoded protein is CASRPSGQGVYTQYF.

The rearrangement joins TRBV10-3 to TRBJ2-5; D perhaps matches TRBD1 (6 bases). The CDR3 consists of 14 residues. Germline CDR1 ENHRY, CDR2 SYGVKD. V was clipped by 6 bases and J by 2 bases, with 13 bases between them. The CDR3 here is CAISYSQGQETQYF. The CDR3 bases are TGTGCCATCAGCTACTCCCAGGGGCAAGAGACCCAGTACTTC.

This clone was recorded only once. The V call is TRBV9, the J call TRBJ1-2; 8 bases map to TRBD1. Germline CDR1 is SGDLS and CDR2 is YYNGEE. V was pared by 3 bases and J by 7 bases, with 5 bases of the junction left unmatched. This CDR3 has 13 amino acids. DNA of the CDR3: TGTGCCAGCAGCGCGACAGGGGAGGGTGGCTACACCTTC. It is translated as CASSATGEGGYTF.

V is TRBV5-1 and J is TRBJ2-3; D ambiguous. V was cut by 1 base and J by 2 bases, with 8 bases left in between. In germline, CDR1 is SGHRS, CDR2 YFSETQ. The CDR3 consists of 14 residues. The CDR3 coding sequence is TGCGCCAGCAGCTTGTCTGAGATCACAGATACGCAGTATTTT. Protein: CASSLSEITDTQYF.

CDR3 bases: TGCGCCAGCACCCCGGGGGGGGGCGACGAGCAGTACTTC. Translating gives CASTPGGGDEQYF. V gene TRBV5-1 combines with J gene TRBJ2-7; 8 bases are a match to TRBD2. Germline V gene lookup returns CDR1 SGHRS and CDR2 YFSETQ. The CDR3 is 13 amino acids. The J segment lost 5 bases and the V segment lost 6 bases, leaving 7 bases of the junction unmatched.

This clone was recorded once. The rearrangement joins TRBV18 to TRBJ1-4, with D possibly matching TRBD1 (5 bases). V was clipped by 6 bases and J by 4 bases, with 18 bases between them. The CDR3 length is 16 residues. CDR1 and CDR2 (germline): KGHSH, LQKENI. CDR3 residues: CASSASGRVLNEKLFF. The CDR3 DNA is TGTGCCAGCTCTGCTTCGGGCAGGGTTCTTAATGAAAAACTGTTTTTT.

The CDR3: CASSKVSPYEQYF. CDR3 nucleotides: TGTGCCAGCAGCAAAGTCAGCCCCTACGAGCAGTACTTC. The chain joins TRBV21-1 to TRBJ2-7. TRBV21-1 is deemed a pseudogene. This CDR3 has 13 residues.

The chain joins TRBV7-2 to TRBJ1-1, with 8 bases fitting TRBD1. V lost 5 bases to trimming and J lost 0 bases; unmatched junction nucleotides: 5. CDR1 is SGHTA, CDR2 FQGNSA, per germline. The CDR3 has 15 residues. The CDR3 here is CASSVRQGMNTEAFF. CDR3 nucleotides: TGTGCCAGCAGCGTACGACAGGGGATGAACACTGAAGCTTTCTTT. The variable domain in full, completed from reference TRBV7-2 and TRBJ1-1, reads GAGVSQSPSNKVTEKGKDVELRCDPISGHTALYWYRQSLGQGLEFLIYFQGNSAPDKSGLPSDRFSAERTGGSVSTLTIQRTQQEDSAVYLCASSVRQGMNTEAFFGQGTRLTVV.

The V gene is TRBV6-6, the J gene TRBJ2-2, with 12 bases fitting TRBD2. Germline CDR1 reads MNHNY; CDR2 reads SVGAGI (reference sequence). CDR3 size: 16 residues. V was pared by 4 bases and J by 4 bases, with 4 bases of the junction left unmatched. The CDR3 reads CASSWRLAGVTGELFF. DNA of the CDR3: TGTGCCAGCAGTTGGCGACTAGCGGGAGTCACCGGGGAGCTGTTTTTT.